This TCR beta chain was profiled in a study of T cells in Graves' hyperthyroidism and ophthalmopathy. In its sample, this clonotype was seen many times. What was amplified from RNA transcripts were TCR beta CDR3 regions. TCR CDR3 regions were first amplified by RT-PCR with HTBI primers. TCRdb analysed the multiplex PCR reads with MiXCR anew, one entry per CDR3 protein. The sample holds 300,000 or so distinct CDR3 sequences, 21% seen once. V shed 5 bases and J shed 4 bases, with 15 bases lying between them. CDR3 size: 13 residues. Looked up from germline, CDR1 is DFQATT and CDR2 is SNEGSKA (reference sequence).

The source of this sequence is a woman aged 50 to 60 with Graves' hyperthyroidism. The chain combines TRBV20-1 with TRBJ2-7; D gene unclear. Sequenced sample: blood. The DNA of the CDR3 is TGCAGTGCTTACCGGTTGGCAGCTTACGAGCAGTACTTC. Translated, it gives CSAYRLAAYEQYF.